Given below is one T cell receptor beta chain in context. The sample belongs to a study of cytomegalovirus exposure and HLA in healthy donors. The data were produced by immunoSEQ multiplex PCR, yet TCRdb's version contains in-frame clones alone and is incomplete. The data show under 300,000 clones, with approximately 83% seen just once and about 1.2% held by the top ten. The CDR3 has 17 amino acids. In germline, CDR1 is SGHDT, CDR2 YYEEEE. V shed 7 bases and J 6 bases; nucleotides not matched to a gene: 16. What was sequenced was PBMCs. The source of this sequence is a woman aged 25-40 years in good health and CMV-seropositive. The chain links TRBV5-6 to TRBJ2-7, with 13 nucleotides matching TRBD2. The CDR3 bases are TGTGCCAGCTCAACATTAGGGACTAGCGGGATTAATATCGAGCAGTACTTC. Translating it yields CASSTLGTSGINIEQYF.